Sequencing of this TCR beta chain was carried out in a study of CD8 T cells in Susac syndrome. Random hexamers were used to reverse transcribe roughly 0.45 to 1 ug of RNA. Each CDR3 protein gets one entry after TCRdb re-called the immunoSEQ multiplex PCR reads with MiXCR. The table records about 83,000 distinct CDR3 sequences, approximately 96% of them present only once. FACS was used to enrich TEMRA cells, whereas the CD8+ and CD4+ T cells were obtained by negative isolation. CDR1 SGDLS and CDR2 YYNGEE come from the germline V gene. The V and J ends lost 4 bases and 7 bases, in that order; junction bases with no gene match: 6. The CDR3 totals 14 residues.

V gene TRBV9 combines with J gene TRBJ2-1; TRBD2 agrees at 9 bases. The source of this sequence is a human donor with Susac syndrome. The source material was CD8+ T cells from PBMCs. The CDR3 loop is CASSPRTSENEQFF. CDR3 DNA sequence: TGTGCCAGCAGCCCCAGGACTAGCGAGAATGAGCAGTTCTTC.